Shown below are 16 T cell receptor beta chains from a single sample sequenced in a study of blood T cell repertoires in COVID-19. Profiling relied on immunoSEQ multiplex PCR, and the TCRdb table lists in-frame clones only, not all of them. The table includes approximately 240,000 clones, about 93% detected once. The material sequenced was PBMCs or T cells enriched from blood (not recorded which). The origin of the receptors is a woman younger than 30 who had recovered from COVID-19.

The chain couples TRBV7-9 to TRBJ1-3; D perhaps matches TRBD1 (5 bases). CDR1 and CDR2 (germline): SEHNR, FQNEAQ (reference sequence). With 5 bases removed from V and 0 bases from J, the gap between germline ends came to 11 bases. This CDR3 is 15 amino acids long. CDR3 loop: CASSRSGYSGNTIYF. CDR3 in DNA: TGTGCCAGCAGCCGATCAGGGTACTCTGGAAACACCATATATTTT.

The chain links TRBV4-3 to TRBJ2-5; 7 positions match TRBD2. Germline V gene data show CDR1 as LGHNA and CDR2 as YSLEER. This CDR3 comprises 16 residues. With V trimmed by 0 bases and J by 4 bases, 8 bases remained unmatched. The CDR3 bases are TGCGCCAGCAGCCAAGATGTGACGGGGGGAGGAGAGACCCAGTACTTC. It yields the protein CASSQDVTGGGETQYF.

V gene TRBV12-5 combines with J gene TRBJ2-1; possibly TRBD1 for D (5 bases). The CDR3 runs to 14 residues. From germline, CDR1 is LGHNT and CDR2 FRNRAP. Trimming took 6 bases from V and 0 from J, leaving 9 bases between them. CDR3 nucleotide sequence: TGTGCTAGTGGCCAGACAGCCTCCTACAATGAGCAGTTCTTC. Encoded protein: CASGQTASYNEQFF.

The rearrangement links TRBV7-2 to TRBJ2-1; 8 bases agree with TRBD2. CDR1 SGHTA and CDR2 FQGNSA come from the germline V gene. The junction had 5 bases not matched to a gene; V was cut back by 4 bases and J by 0 bases. CDR3 length: 16 amino acids. The CDR3 is CASSSLAVRSYNEQFF. The CDR3 DNA is TGTGCCAGCAGCTCACTAGCGGTTCGCTCCTACAATGAGCAGTTCTTC.

This chain links TRBV7-9 with TRBJ2-7, with TRBD2 identical over 12 bases. Per the germline V gene, CDR1 is SEHNR and CDR2 is FQNEAQ (reference sequence). J gave up 5 bases and V 4 bases, and 9 bases lay outside the gene matches. CDR3 length: 16 amino acids. CDR3 nucleotide sequence: TGTGCCAGCAGCTCAACGACTAGCGGGAGTAAGAACGAGCAGTACTTC. Residues: CASSSTTSGSKNEQYF.

The chain couples TRBV4-3 to TRBJ1-6, with D perhaps matching TRBD1 (6 bases). Deletions cut 0 bases from V and 10 bases from J, with 16 bases between. In germline, CDR1 is LGHNA, CDR2 YSLEER. This CDR3 region has 16 residues. CDR3 sequence: CASSQDRGGYGSPLHF. As DNA, the CDR3 is TGCGCCAGCAGCCAAGACAGGGGCGGGTATGGATCACCCCTCCACTTT.

This chain connects TRBV6-1 to TRBJ2-1; a weak D match, TRBD2 (6 bases). The germline V gene has CDR1 MNHNS and CDR2 SASEGT. This CDR3 is 15 amino acids long. Trimming removed 1 base at V and 4 bases at J, with 11 bases between. CDR3 sequence reads: CASSEGRGDYNEQFF. CDR3 coding DNA: TGTGCCAGCAGTGAAGGGCGGGGTGATTACAATGAGCAGTTCTTC.

The V and J genes are TRBV29-1 and TRBJ1-1; TRBD1 agrees at 7 bases. CDR1 and CDR2 (germline): SQVTM, ANQGSEA. The V and J ends lost 5 bases and 7 bases, in that order; junction bases with no gene match: 10. The CDR3 is 13 residues long. For the CDR3, the DNA is TGCAGCGTTAAGGACACAGGGGACGGTGAAGCTTTCTTT. Amino acid sequence: CSVKDTGDGEAFF.

The CDR3 DNA follows: TGTGCCAGCAGTTTAGTTTGGGGGCGAGCTTTCTTT. Its translation: CASSLVWGRAFF. This rearrangement joins TRBV28 to TRBJ1-1; tentative D call: TRBD1 (6 bases). From germline, CDR1 is MDHEN and CDR2 SYDVKM. Deletions cut 2 bases from V and 10 bases from J, with 11 bases between. This CDR3 has 12 residues.

The gene calls are TRBV2 and TRBJ2-2; 7 nucleotides match TRBD1. Trimming cost V 8 bases and J 1 base; bases outside gene matches: 1. Per germline, CDR1 SNHLY and CDR2 FYNNEI. This CDR3 is 13 amino acids long. The CDR3 nucleotides read TGTGCCAGCGGACAGGAGAACACCGGGGAGCTGTTTTTT. It encodes CASGQENTGELFF.

V and J are TRBV11-2 and TRBJ1-5; D not certain. Germline-derived CDR1 and CDR2 are SGHAT and FQNNGV. V dropped 5 bases and J dropped 5 bases, with 7 bases sitting between them. The CDR3 spans 12 residues. CDR3 nucleotides: TGTGCCAGCAGCGAGATTTATCAGCCCCAGCATTTT. It translates to CASSEIYQPQHF.

The V gene is TRBV18, the J gene TRBJ2-1; tentative D call: TRBD1 (5 bases). CDR1 is KGHSH, CDR2 LQKENI, per germline. The V end was cut by 2 bases, the J end by 6 bases, with 11 bases between. The length of the CDR3 is 14 residues. The CDR3 loop reads CASSPGASINEQFF. The CDR3 bases are TGTGCCAGCTCACCAGGGGCAAGCATCAATGAGCAGTTCTTC.

The chain combines TRBV6-1 with TRBJ1-5, with D possibly matching TRBD1 (5 bases). Germline V gene lookup returns CDR1 MNHNS and CDR2 SASEGT. V lost 1 base and J 7 bases, leaving 11 bases between the germline ends. This CDR3 is built from 14 residues. Written as DNA, the CDR3 is TGTGCCAGCAGTGAAGGTCAGGGCGGACAGCCCCAGCATTTT. Protein: CASSEGQGGQPQHF.

This chain links TRBV11-3 with TRBJ2-6; D gene uncertain. The V and J ends lost 3 bases and 0 bases respectively, with 6 bases between them. This CDR3 comprises 15 residues. In germline, CDR1 is SGHNT, CDR2 YENEEA. Here the CDR3 reads CASSFSRSGANVLTF. DNA for the CDR3: TGTGCCAGCAGCTTCAGTCGCTCTGGGGCCAACGTCCTGACTTTC.

As to this clone: The junction departs from the called germline gene at one end, perhaps through a read error. V usage is TRBV7-7 and J usage is TRBJ2-3; 8 nucleotides line up with TRBD2. This CDR3 contains 15 residues. Germline V CDR1 and CDR2: SSHAT, FNYEAQ (reference sequence). The CDR3 reads CASSQGSGGTDTQYF. CDR3 in DNA: TGTGCTAGCAGCCAGGGAAGCGGGGGAACAGATACGCAGTATTTT.

The rearrangement joins TRBV13 to TRBJ1-2; a weak D match, TRBD1 (5 bases). The V end was cut by 0 bases, the J end by 8 bases, with 10 bases between. The CDR3 is made up of 13 amino acids. CDR1 is PRHDT, CDR2 FYEKMQ, per germline (reference sequence). Here the CDR3 reads CASSLGRAQGYTF. The DNA of the CDR3 is TGTGCCAGCAGCTTAGGCAGGGCACAGGGCTACACCTTC.